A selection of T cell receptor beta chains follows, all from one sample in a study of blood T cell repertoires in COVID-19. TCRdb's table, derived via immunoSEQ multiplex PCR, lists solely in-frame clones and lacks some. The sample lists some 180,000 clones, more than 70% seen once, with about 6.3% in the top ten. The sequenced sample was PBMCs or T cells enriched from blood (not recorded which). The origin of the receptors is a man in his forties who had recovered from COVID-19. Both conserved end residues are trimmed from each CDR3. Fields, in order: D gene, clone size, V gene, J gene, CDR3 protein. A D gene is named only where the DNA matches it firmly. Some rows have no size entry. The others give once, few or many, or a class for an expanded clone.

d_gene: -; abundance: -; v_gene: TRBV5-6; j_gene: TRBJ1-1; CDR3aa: ASSLGGAGTEAF
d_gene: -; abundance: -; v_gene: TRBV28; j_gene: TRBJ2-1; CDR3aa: ASRSGTDSANEQF
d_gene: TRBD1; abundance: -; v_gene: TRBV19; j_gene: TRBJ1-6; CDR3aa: ASSAGQGKYSPLH
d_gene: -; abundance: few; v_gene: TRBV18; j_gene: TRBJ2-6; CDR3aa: ASSPPRISGANVLT
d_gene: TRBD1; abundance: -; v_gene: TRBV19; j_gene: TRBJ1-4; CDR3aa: ASSIGQGVGEKLF
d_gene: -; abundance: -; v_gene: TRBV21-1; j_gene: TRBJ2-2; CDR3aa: ASSNESEAGLF
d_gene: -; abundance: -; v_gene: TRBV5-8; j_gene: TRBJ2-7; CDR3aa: ASSWDTRWEQY
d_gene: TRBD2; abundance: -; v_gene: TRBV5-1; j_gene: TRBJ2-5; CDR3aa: ASSSTGGSVKETQY
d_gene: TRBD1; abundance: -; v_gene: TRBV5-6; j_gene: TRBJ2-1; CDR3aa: ASSRNRGAYNEQF
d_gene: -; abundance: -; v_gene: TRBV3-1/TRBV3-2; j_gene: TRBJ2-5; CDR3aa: ASSQGDFQETQY
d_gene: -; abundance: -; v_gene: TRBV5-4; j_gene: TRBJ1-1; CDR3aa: ASSPRQHASAEAF
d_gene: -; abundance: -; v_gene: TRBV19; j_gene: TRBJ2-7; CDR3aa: ASSSGAYEQY
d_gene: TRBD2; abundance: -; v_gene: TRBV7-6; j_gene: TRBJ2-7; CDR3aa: ASSLERAGGPYEQY